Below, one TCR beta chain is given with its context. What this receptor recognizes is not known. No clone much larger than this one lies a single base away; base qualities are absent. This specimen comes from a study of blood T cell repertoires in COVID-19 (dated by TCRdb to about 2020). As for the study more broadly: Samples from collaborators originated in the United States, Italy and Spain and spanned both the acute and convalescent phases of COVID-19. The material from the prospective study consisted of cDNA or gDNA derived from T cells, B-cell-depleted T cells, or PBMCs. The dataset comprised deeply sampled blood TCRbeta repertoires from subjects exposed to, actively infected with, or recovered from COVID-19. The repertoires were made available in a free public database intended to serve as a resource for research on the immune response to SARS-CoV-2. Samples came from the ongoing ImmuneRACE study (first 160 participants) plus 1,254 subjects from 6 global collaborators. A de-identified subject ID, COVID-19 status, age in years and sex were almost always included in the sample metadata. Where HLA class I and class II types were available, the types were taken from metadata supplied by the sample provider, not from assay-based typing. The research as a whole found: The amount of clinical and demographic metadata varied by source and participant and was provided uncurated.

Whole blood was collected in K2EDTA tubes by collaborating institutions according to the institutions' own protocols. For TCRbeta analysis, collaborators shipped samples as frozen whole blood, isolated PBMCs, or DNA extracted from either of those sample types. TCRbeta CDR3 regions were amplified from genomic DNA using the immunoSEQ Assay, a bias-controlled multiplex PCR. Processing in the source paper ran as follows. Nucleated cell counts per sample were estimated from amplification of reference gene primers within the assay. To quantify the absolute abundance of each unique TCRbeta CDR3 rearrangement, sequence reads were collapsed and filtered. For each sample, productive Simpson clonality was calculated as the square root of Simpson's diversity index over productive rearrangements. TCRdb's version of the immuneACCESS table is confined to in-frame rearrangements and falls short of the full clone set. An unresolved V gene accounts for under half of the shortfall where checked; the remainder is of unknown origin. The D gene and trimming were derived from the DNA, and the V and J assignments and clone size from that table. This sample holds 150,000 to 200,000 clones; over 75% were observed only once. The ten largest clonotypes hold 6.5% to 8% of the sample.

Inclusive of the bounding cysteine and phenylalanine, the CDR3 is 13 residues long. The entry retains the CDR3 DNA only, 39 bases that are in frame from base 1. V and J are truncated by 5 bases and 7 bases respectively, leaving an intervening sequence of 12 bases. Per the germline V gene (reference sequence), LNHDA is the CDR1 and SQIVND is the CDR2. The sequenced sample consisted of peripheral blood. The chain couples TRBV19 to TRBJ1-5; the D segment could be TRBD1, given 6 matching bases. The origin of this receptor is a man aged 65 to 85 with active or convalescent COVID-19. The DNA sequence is TGTGCCAGTAGTGGGGGCGTGCGACAGCCCCAGCATTTT. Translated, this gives CASSGGVRQPQHF.